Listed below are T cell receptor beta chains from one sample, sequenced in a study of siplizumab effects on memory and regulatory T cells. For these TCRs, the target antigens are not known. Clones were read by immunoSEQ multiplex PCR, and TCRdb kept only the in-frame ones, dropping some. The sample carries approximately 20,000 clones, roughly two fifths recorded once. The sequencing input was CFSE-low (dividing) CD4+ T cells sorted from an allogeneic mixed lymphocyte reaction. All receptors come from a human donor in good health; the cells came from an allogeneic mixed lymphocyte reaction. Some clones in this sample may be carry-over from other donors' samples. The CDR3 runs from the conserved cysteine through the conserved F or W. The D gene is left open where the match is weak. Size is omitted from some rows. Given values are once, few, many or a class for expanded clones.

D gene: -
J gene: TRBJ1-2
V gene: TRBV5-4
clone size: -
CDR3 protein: CASSPRGFYGYTF
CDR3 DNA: TGTGCCAGCAGCCCCCGAGGCTTCTATGGCTACACCTTC

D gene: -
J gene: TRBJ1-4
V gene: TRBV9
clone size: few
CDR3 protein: CASSVGGGLVEKLFF
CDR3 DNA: TGTGCCAGCAGCGTAGGAGGGGGGCTGGTTGAAAAACTGTTTTTT

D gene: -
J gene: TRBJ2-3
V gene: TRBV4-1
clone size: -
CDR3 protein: CASSQALSTDTQYF
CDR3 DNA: TGCGCCAGCAGCCAAGCCCTAAGCACAGATACGCAGTATTTT

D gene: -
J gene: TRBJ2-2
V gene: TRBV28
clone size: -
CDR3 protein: CASSLSPGELFF
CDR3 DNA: TGTGCCAGCAGTTTATCACCCGGGGAGCTGTTTTTT

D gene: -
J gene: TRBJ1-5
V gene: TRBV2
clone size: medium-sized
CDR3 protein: CASSELGTNQPQHF
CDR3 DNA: TGTGCCAGCAGTGAACTAGGCACCAATCAGCCCCAGCATTTT

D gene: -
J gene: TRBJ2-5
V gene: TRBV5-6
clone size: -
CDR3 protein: CASSLAIQGTQYF
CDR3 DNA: TGTGCCAGCAGCTTGGCTATTCAGGGGACCCAGTACTTC

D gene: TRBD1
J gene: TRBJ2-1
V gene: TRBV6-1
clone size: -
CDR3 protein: CASRRGQGPSNEQFF
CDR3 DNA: TGTGCCAGCAGAAGGGGACAGGGCCCTAGCAATGAGCAGTTCTTC

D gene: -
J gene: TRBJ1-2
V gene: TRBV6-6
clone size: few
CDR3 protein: CASSYWGRSYGYTF
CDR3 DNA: TGTGCCAGCAGTTACTGGGGGCGCAGCTATGGCTACACCTTC

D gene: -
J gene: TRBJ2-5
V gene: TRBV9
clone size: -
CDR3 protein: CASSVSPQGGQETQYF
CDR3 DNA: TGTGCCAGCAGCGTTTCCCCCCAGGGGGGACAAGAGACCCAGTACTTC

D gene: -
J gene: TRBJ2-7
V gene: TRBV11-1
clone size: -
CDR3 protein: CASSLAGVGGLSYEQYF
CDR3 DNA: TGTGCCAGCAGCTTAGCTGGAGTGGGGGGCCTCTCCTACGAGCAGTACTTC

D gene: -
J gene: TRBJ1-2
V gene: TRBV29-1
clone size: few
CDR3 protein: CSGVGLYGYTF
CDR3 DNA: TGCAGCGGGGTGGGACTATATGGCTACACCTTC

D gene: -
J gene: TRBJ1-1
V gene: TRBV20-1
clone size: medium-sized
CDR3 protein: CSCGGNTEAFF
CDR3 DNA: TGCTCGTGCGGGGGGAACACTGAAGCTTTCTTT

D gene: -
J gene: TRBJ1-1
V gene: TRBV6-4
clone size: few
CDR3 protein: CASSAEGPTEAFF
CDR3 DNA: TGTGCCAGCAGTGCAGAGGGGCCCACTGAAGCTTTCTTT

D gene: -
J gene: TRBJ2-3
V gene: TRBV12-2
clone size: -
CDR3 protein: CASRPALDTQYF
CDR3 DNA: TGTGCAAGTCGCCCCGCGTTAGATACGCAGTATTTT

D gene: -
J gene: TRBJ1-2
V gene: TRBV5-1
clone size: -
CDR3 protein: CASISSGFGGYTF
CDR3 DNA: TGTGCCAGCATATCGTCAGGGTTTGGGGGCTACACCTTC

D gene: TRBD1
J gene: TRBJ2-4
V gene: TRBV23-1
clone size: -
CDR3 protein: CAQGLAKNIQYF
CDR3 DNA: TGCGCACAGGGGCTAGCCAAAAACATTCAGTACTTC

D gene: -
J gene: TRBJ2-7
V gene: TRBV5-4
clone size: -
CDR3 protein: CASNPTGPYEQYF
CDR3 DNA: TGTGCCAGCAACCCAACTGGACCCTACGAGCAGTACTTC

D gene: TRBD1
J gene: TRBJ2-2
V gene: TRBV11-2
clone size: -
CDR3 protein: CASSYRGLSPGELFF
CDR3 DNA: TGTGCCAGCAGCTACAGGGGGCTAAGCCCCGGGGAGCTGTTTTTT

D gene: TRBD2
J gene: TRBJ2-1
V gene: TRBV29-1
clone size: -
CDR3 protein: CSVDVRGGLDNEQFF
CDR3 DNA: TGCAGCGTTGATGTTCGCGGGGGGCTTGACAATGAGCAGTTCTTC

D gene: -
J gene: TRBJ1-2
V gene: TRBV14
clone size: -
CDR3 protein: CASSQGGMGLNYGYTF
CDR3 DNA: TGTGCCAGCAGCCAAGGGGGTATGGGTCTTAACTATGGCTACACCTTC

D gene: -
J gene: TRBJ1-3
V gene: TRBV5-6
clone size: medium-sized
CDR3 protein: CASSLEGGRSGNTIYF
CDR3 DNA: TGTGCCAGCAGCTTGGAGGGCGGCCGCTCTGGAAACACCATATATTTT

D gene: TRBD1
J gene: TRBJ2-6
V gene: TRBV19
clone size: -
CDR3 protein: CASSTQGQGRANVLTF
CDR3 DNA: TGTGCCAGTAGTACCCAAGGACAGGGGAGGGCCAACGTCCTGACTTTC

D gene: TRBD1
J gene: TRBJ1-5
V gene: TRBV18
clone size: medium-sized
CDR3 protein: CASSPGTDQPQHF
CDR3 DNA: TGTGCCAGCTCACCGGGGACAGACCAGCCCCAGCATTTT

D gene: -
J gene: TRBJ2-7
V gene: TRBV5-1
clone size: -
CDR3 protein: CASSLAPGLSYEQYF
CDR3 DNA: TGCGCCAGCAGCTTGGCCCCAGGTCTTTCCTACGAGCAGTACTTC

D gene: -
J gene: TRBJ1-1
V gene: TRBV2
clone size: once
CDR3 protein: CASGRGVVGVEEAFF
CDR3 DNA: TGTGCCAGCGGCCGGGGGGTAGTGGGGGTCGAGGAAGCTTTCTTT

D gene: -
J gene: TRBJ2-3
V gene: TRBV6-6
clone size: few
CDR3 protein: CASRVGAGVQDTQYF
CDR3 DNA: TGTGCCAGCAGGGTGGGGGCAGGGGTGCAAGATACGCAGTATTTT

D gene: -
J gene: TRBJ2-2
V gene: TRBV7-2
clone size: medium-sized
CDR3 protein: CASSFSGLRGTGELFF
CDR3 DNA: TGTGCCAGCAGCTTTTCCGGGCTACGGGGCACCGGGGAGCTGTTTTTT

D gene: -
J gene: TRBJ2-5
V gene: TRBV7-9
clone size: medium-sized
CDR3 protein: CASSGPPIQETQYF
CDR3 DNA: TGTGCCAGCAGCGGTCCTCCCATACAAGAGACCCAGTACTTC

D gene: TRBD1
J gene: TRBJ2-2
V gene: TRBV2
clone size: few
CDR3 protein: CASSGQGAVTGELFF
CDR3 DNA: TGTGCCAGCAGTGGGCAGGGGGCTGTCACCGGGGAGCTGTTTTTT

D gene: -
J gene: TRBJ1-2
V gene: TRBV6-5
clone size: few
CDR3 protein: CASISLGLSNGYTF
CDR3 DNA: TGTGCCAGCATTAGCCTGGGATTGTCGAATGGCTACACCTTC

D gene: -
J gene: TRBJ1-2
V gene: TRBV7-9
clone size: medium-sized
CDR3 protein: CASSTTDYGYTF
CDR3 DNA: TGTGCCAGCAGCACTACGGACTATGGCTACACCTTC

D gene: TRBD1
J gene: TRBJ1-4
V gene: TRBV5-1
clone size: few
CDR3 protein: CASSLPTGVTNEKLFF
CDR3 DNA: TGCGCCAGCAGCTTACCTACAGGGGTGACTAATGAAAAACTGTTTTTT

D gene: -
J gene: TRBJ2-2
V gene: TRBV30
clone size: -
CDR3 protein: CAWSATVTLMNTGELFF
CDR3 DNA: TGTGCCTGGAGTGCCACAGTTACCCTCATGAACACCGGGGAGCTGTTTTTT

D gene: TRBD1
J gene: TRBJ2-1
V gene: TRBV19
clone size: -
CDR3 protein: CASSIAATRDRNEQFF
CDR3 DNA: TGTGCCAGTAGTATAGCTGCTACCAGGGACAGGAATGAGCAGTTCTTC

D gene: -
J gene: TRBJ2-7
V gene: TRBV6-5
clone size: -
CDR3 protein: CASGDTTSYEQYF
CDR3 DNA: TGTGCCAGCGGGGACACCACGTCCTACGAGCAGTACTTC

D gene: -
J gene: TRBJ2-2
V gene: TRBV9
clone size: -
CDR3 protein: CASRTEGHTGELFF
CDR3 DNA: TGTGCCAGCAGGACGGAGGGTCACACCGGGGAGCTGTTTTTT

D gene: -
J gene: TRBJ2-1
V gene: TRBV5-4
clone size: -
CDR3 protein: CASSLEPGDNEQFF
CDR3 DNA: TGTGCCAGCAGCTTGGAGCCAGGGGACAATGAGCAGTTCTTC

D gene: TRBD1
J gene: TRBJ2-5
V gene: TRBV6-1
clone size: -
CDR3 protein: CASSEGRQGRETQYF
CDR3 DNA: TGTGCCAGCAGTGAAGGACGACAGGGGCGAGAGACCCAGTACTTC

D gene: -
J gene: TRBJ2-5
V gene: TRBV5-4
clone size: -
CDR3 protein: CASSPDSLAETQYF
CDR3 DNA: TGTGCCAGCAGCCCGGACAGTCTTGCAGAGACCCAGTACTTC

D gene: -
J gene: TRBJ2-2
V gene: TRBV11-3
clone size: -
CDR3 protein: CASSLISPENTGELFF
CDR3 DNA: TGTGCCAGCAGCTTAATTTCTCCGGAGAACACCGGGGAGCTGTTTTTT

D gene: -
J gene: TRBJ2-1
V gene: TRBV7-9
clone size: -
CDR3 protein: CASRGSSRDEQFF
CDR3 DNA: TGTGCCAGCAGAGGTTCAAGTCGCGATGAGCAGTTCTTC

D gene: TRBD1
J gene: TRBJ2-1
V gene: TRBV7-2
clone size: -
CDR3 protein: CASSRRQGRTLHAYNEQFF
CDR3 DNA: TGTGCCAGCAGCCGCCGACAGGGACGGACCCTACACGCCTACAATGAGCAGTTCTTC

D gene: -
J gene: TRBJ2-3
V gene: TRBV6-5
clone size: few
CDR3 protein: CASRRLVRDTQYF
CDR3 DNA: TGTGCCAGTCGGAGGCTAGTGAGGGATACGCAGTATTTT

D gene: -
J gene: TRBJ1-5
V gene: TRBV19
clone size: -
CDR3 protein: CASSLDIGSNQPQHF
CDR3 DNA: TGTGCCAGTAGTTTGGACATCGGTAGCAATCAGCCCCAGCATTTT

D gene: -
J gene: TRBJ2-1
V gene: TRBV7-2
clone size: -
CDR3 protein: CASGGRSVEQFF
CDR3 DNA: TGTGCCAGCGGCGGCAGGAGCGTTGAGCAGTTCTTC

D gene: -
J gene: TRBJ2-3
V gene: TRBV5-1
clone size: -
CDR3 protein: CASSPDTDTQYF
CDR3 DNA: TGCGCCAGCAGCCCAGACACAGATACGCAGTATTTT

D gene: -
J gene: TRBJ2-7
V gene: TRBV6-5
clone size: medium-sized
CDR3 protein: CASSYRQATEQYF
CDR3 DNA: TGTGCCAGCAGTTACCGCCAGGCCACCGAGCAGTACTTC

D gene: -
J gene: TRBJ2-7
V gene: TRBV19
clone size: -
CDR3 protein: CASSIQIHSYEQYF
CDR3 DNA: TGTGCCAGTAGTATCCAGATTCATTCCTACGAGCAGTACTTC

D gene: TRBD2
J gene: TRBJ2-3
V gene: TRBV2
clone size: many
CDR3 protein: CASSGTSVSTDTQYF
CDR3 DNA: TGTGCCAGCAGTGGGACTAGCGTTAGCACAGATACGCAGTATTTT

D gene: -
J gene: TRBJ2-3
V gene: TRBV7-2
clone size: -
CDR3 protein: CASSLVGSAVTDTQYF
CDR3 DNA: TGTGCCAGCAGCTTAGTGGGATCAGCCGTCACAGATACGCAGTATTTT

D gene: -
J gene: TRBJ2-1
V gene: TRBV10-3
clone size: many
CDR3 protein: CAIRGYNEQFF
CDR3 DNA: TGTGCCATCAGGGGATACAATGAGCAGTTCTTC